This TCR beta chain was documented in a study of CD8+CD57+ T cells in acquired aplastic anemia. This CDR3 comprises 13 residues. Germline V gene data show CDR1 as SGHTA and CDR2 as FQGNSA. Trimming cost V 2 bases and J 4 bases, with 9 bases left between them. The study profiled TCR beta VDJ and CDR3 using genomic DNA as template. One entry per CDR3 protein results from TCRdb running MiXCR on the reads. This table holds approximately 170,000 distinct CDR3 sequences, about half found once. This clonotype was detected ten times or more. Patients sequenced had flow cytometry evidence of CD8+CD57+ cell expansion.

The gene calls are TRBV7-2 and TRBJ2-7; D may be TRBD2 (5 bases). The sequence was collected from a human donor with aplastic anemia. Material: sorted CD4+, CD8+, or CD8+CD57+ T cells (not recorded which) from PBMCs. The CDR3 coding sequence is TGTGCCAGCAGCTTAAAGACGGGGTACGAGCAGTACTTC. Translated, it gives CASSLKTGYEQYF.